This entry concerns a single TCR beta chain. What it binds is not known. The study made its TRB cDNA libraries by 5' RACE, adding UMI labels. One entry per CDR3 protein, without DNA, is what TCRdb gives after re-calling the 5' RACE reads. This listing includes roughly 130,000 distinct CDR3 sequences. These data are taken from a study of CXCR3-negative and CXCR3-positive naive CD8 T cells. Study information: Sequencing brought in about 135 million TRB reads altogether, and each library got about 1.5 +/- 0.3 million. General observations from the study: Naive subsets displayed similar surface CD5, and TCR strength was inferred from TRB CDR3 properties. Researchers report that CXCR3-positive naive cells carry more hydrophobic TRB CDR3s than CXCR3-negative naive cells.

CDR1 and CDR2 from the germline V gene are MNHNS and SASEGT. CDR3 length: 16 residues. CD45RO-CCR7+CD27+CD95- cells counted as naive CD8+ T cells. Sequenced: naive CXCR3+ CD8+ T cells from blood. Subset reported: CD45RO-CCR7+CD27+CD95- naive CD8+ T cells expressing CXCR3 (TNR3+). This chain uses TRBV6-1 with TRBJ2-1; TCRdb gives TRBD1 as the D gene, but with no DNA this cannot be confirmed. The sequence came from a human donor in good health. Some clones in this sample may be carry-over from other donors' samples. The CDR3 loop reads CASGSGTGGAYNEQFF.